These 18 T cell receptor beta chains came from one sample sequenced in a study of radiotherapy plus CTLA-4 blockade in lung cancer. Sequencing was performed with immunoSEQ multiplex PCR; in TCRdb, only in-frame clones are kept and a portion is missing. This table has tens of thousands of clones, about four fifths appearing once. This sample comprised peripheral blood, obtained from a patient treated with radiotherapy plus ipilimumab. These receptors were obtained from a human donor with non-small cell lung cancer that progressed on radiotherapy plus ipilimumab.

The V and J genes are TRBV7-9 and TRBJ2-3; 7 bases line up with TRBD2. From germline, CDR1 is SEHNR and CDR2 FQNEAQ (reference sequence). This CDR3 comprises 16 residues. J was trimmed by 4 bases and V by 4 bases; bases with no gene match: 11. The CDR3 nucleotides are TGTGCCAGCAGCTCTCTTAGCGGGCCAAGCCCAGATACGCAGTATTTT. It translates to CASSSLSGPSPDTQYF.

The count of this clone is one. The chain couples TRBV18 to TRBJ2-5, with 12 bases identical to TRBD1. Germline trimming cut 6 bases from V and 4 bases from J; bases unmatched to any gene: 6. CDR3 size: 15 residues. Germline values: CDR1 KGHSH, CDR2 LQKENI. Here the CDR3 reads CASSGTGGSRETQYF. CDR3 nucleotides: TGTGCCAGCTCGGGGACAGGGGGCTCGCGAGAGACCCAGTACTTC.

The J gene is TRBJ2-7, the V gene TRBV5-1, with TRBD2 matching 10 bases. The CDR3 contains 15 residues. The germline V gene encodes CDR1 SGHRS and CDR2 YFSETQ. V shed 4 bases, J shed 5 bases, and the junction held 9 bases outside the gene matches. The CDR3 reads CASSPGTSVRDEQYV. For the CDR3, the DNA is TGCGCCAGCAGCCCCGGGACTAGCGTGAGAGACGAGCAGTACGTC.

This rearrangement joins TRBV12-5 to TRBJ2-2, with D possibly being TRBD2 (6 bases). V lost 2 bases to trimming and J lost 5 bases, with 27 bases between them. Looked up from germline, CDR1 is LGHNT and CDR2 is FRNRAP. The CDR3 loop spans 20 amino acids. The CDR3 loop is CASGLLAPSEEGGRTGELFF. The CDR3 DNA is TGTGCTAGTGGTTTGCTAGCCCCTAGCGAGGAGGGCGGTAGGACCGGGGAGCTGTTTTTT.

The CDR3 is CASSEPMWEGRENTQYF. The CDR3 DNA reads as TGTGCCAGCAGTGAACCGATGTGGGAGGGGCGCGAAAATACGCAGTATTTT. The chain joins TRBV2 to TRBJ2-3; TRBD2 matches at 7 bases. This CDR3 comprises 17 residues. Germline CDR1 reads SNHLY; CDR2 reads FYNNEI. V was pared by 2 bases and J by 7 bases, with 15 bases of the junction left unmatched.

The rearrangement joins TRBV29-1 to TRBJ2-3, with TRBD2 matching 8 bases. The CDR3 length is 14 residues. With 4 bases clipped from V and 3 bases from J, the junction kept 6 bases outside the gene matches. Germline lookup yields CDR1 SQVTM and CDR2 ANQGSEA. CDR3 in amino acids: CSVGEAGVTDTQYF. As DNA, the CDR3 is TGCAGCGTTGGTGAAGCGGGAGTGACAGATACGCAGTATTTT.

V is TRBV2 and J is TRBJ2-6, with a possible D match to TRBD1 (6 bases). Per the germline V gene, CDR1 is SNHLY and CDR2 is FYNNEI. V was clipped by 4 bases and J by 4 bases, with 8 bases between them. The CDR3 is made up of 14 amino acids. The DNA of the CDR3 is TGTGCCAGCAGTGGACAGGCGGGGGCCAACGTCCTGACTTTC. Translated: CASSGQAGANVLTF.

The J gene is TRBJ2-2, the V gene TRBV7-6; 9 nucleotides align to TRBD2. J was trimmed by 4 bases and V by 1 base; bases with no gene match: 7. The CDR3 length is 17 residues. CDR1 is SGHVS and CDR2 is FNYEAQ in the germline V gene. CDR3 sequence (DNA): TGTGCCAGCAGCTTAGGGCTAGCGGGATCCAGCACCGGGGAGCTGTTTTTT. Its translation: CASSLGLAGSSTGELFF. Full variable domain (outside the CDR3, taken from reference TRBV7-6 and TRBJ2-2): GAGVSQSPRYKVTKRGQDVALRCDPISGHVSLYWYRQALGQGPEFLTYFNYEAQQDKSGLPNDRFSAERPEGSISTLTIQRTEQRDSAMYRCASSLGLAGSSTGELFFGEGSRLTVL.

The chain combines TRBV5-4 with TRBJ2-2; 8 bases agree with TRBD1. Germline CDR1 reads SGHNT; CDR2 reads YYREEE (reference sequence). CDR3 length: 14 residues. Trimming removed 3 bases from V and 6 bases from J; junction bases left unmatched: 4. The CDR3 loop is CASSSGQDPGELFF. The CDR3 DNA is TGTGCCAGCAGCTCGGGACAGGACCCCGGGGAGCTGTTTTTT. Together with reference TRBV5-4 and TRBJ2-2, the CDR3 gives the full variable domain: ETGVTQSPTHLIKTRGQQVTLRCSSQSGHNTVSWYQQALGQGPQFIFQYYREEENGRGNFPPRFSGLQFPNYSSELNVNALELDDSALYLCASSSGQDPGELFFGEGSRLTVL.

The CDR3 here is CASSESSGNTIYF. CDR3 DNA: TGTGCCAGCAGCGAATCCTCTGGAAACACCATATATTTT. The V call is TRBV6-4, the J call TRBJ1-3; D call uncertain. The CDR3 spans 13 residues. CDR1 is MRHNA and CDR2 is SNTAGT in the germline V gene. V was clipped by 6 bases and J by 0 bases, with 6 bases between them.

V is TRBV7-3 and J is TRBJ2-2; D ambiguous. Germline V lookup: CDR1 SGHTA, CDR2 FQGTGA. V shed 9 bases and J shed 4 bases, with 9 bases lying between them. This CDR3 is built from 12 residues. The CDR3 DNA follows: TGTGCCAGTAGTTCTCCCACCGGGGAGCTGTTTTTT. It yields the protein CASSSPTGELFF.

V gene TRBV6-1 combines with J gene TRBJ2-2; D gene uncertain. Germline V CDR1 and CDR2: MNHNS, SASEGT. The CDR3 spans 17 residues. With 3 bases removed from V and 0 bases from J, the gap between germline ends came to 14 bases. CDR3 DNA: TGTGCCAGCAGTGAGGGTAGCAGTATCGCGAACACCGGGGAGCTGTTTTTT. This sequence encodes CASSEGSSIANTGELFF.

The rearrangement links TRBV5-1 to TRBJ1-2, with D tentatively TRBD1 (6 bases). V lost 4 bases to trimming and J lost 5 bases, with 18 bases between them. Germline V lookup: CDR1 SGHRS, CDR2 YFSETQ. The CDR3 is 15 residues long. The chain's CDR3 is CASSQQGGILYGYTF. Here the CDR3 DNA reads TGCGCCAGCAGCCAACAAGGGGGGATATTGTATGGCTACACCTTC.

This clone was seen just once. The genes are TRBV20-1 and TRBJ1-1, with D perhaps TRBD1 (5 bases). The CDR3 is 11 amino acids. Germline CDR1 and CDR2: DFQATT and SNEGSKA (reference sequence). Trimming stripped 6 bases from V and 10 bases from J, with 15 bases between. The CDR3 here is CSAIRTIVAFF. The CDR3 DNA reads TGCAGTGCGATTAGGACAATTGTAGCTTTCTTT.

The V call is TRBV5-1, the J call TRBJ2-2, with D possibly matching TRBD2 (5 bases). The CDR3 runs to 15 residues. Deletions cut 5 bases from V and 1 base from J, with 12 bases between. From germline, CDR1 is SGHRS and CDR2 YFSETQ. CDR3 in amino acids: CASRAGTGNTGELFF. In DNA, the CDR3 is TGCGCCAGCAGGGCGGGCACGGGGAACACCGGGGAGCTGTTTTTT.

The CDR3 DNA follows: TGCGCCAGCAGCCAAGAGTCTCGTGTAGGAGCTTTCTTT. It specifies CASSQESRVGAFF. The V gene is TRBV4-1, the J gene TRBJ1-1; D unresolved. Germline CDR1 is MGHRA and CDR2 is YSYEKL. This CDR3 contains 13 residues. V was pared by 0 bases and J by 10 bases, with 12 bases between.

This chain uses TRBV10-1 with TRBJ2-7; D may be TRBD1 (5 bases). In germline, CDR1 is WNHNN, CDR2 SYGVQD (reference sequence). The germline V and J ends were trimmed by 3 bases and 0 bases, with 9 bases remaining between them. The CDR3 extends over 14 amino acids. The CDR3 loop reads CASSDHRSSYEQYF. CDR3 DNA: TGCGCCAGCAGTGATCACAGGAGCTCCTACGAGCAGTACTTC.

The V call is TRBV9, the J call TRBJ2-3; TRBD1 matches 7 bases. The CDR3 contains 17 residues. Germline trimming cut 1 base from V and 3 bases from J; bases unmatched to any gene: 11. Per germline, CDR1 SGDLS and CDR2 YYNGEE. CDR3 amino acids: CASSVSLAGGSTDTQYF. CDR3 DNA sequence: TGTGCCAGCAGCGTATCCTTAGCAGGGGGTAGTACAGATACGCAGTATTTT.